These T cell receptor beta chains were read from a single sample in a study of beta chain features in type 1 diabetes. Generated by immunoSEQ multiplex PCR, the TCRdb table keeps only in-frame clones and is missing some. Here the sample spans fewer than 400,000 clones, under 8.5% being singletons. Sequencing was carried out using central memory CD4+ T cells from blood. Every receptor here comes from a woman aged 18-29 years in good health. Both conserved end residues are part of each CDR3. Fields, in order: D gene, clone size, J gene, V gene, CDR3 protein, CDR3 DNA. D genes are given only for firm matches. Size values are once, few and many counts, or a class for expanded clones, and some rows have none.

d_gene: TRBD1
abundance: few
j_gene: TRBJ2-3
v_gene: TRBV2
CDR3aa: CASSADRGTDTQYF
CDR3nt: TGTGCCAGCAGTGCGGACAGGGGGACAGATACGCAGTATTTT

d_gene: NA
abundance: NA
j_gene: TRBJ2-3
v_gene: TRBV2
CDR3aa: CASSSFTEFATDTQYF
CDR3nt: TGTGCCAGCAGCTCGTTTACGGAGTTTGCCACAGATACGCAGTATTTT

d_gene: NA
abundance: few
j_gene: TRBJ2-3
v_gene: TRBV29-1
CDR3aa: CSVFPFSGITDTQYF
CDR3nt: TGCAGCGTTTTTCCATTCTCGGGAATCACAGATACGCAGTATTTT

d_gene: NA
abundance: few
j_gene: TRBJ1-1
v_gene: TRBV11-2
CDR3aa: CASSFTNGGAEAFF
CDR3nt: TGTGCCAGCAGTTTTACAAATGGGGGTGCTGAAGCTTTCTTT

d_gene: TRBD1
abundance: NA
j_gene: TRBJ2-5
v_gene: TRBV5-6
CDR3aa: CASSSTGQAARRYF
CDR3nt: TGTGCCAGCAGCTCAACGGGACAGGCAGCTAGACGGTACTTC

d_gene: NA
abundance: NA
j_gene: TRBJ2-6
v_gene: TRBV4-3
CDR3aa: CASSQDVRAGANVLTF
CDR3nt: TGCGCCAGCAGCCAAGACGTAAGAGCTGGGGCCAACGTCCTGACTTTC

d_gene: NA
abundance: NA
j_gene: TRBJ2-2
v_gene: TRBV14
CDR3aa: CASSLWDGELFF
CDR3nt: TGTGCCAGCAGCCTCTGGGACGGGGAGCTGTTTTTT

d_gene: TRBD2
abundance: NA
j_gene: TRBJ2-7
v_gene: TRBV25-1
CDR3aa: CASSIQRAGTTYEQYF
CDR3nt: TGTGCCAGCAGTATTCAACGAGCGGGGACTACCTACGAGCAGTACTTC

d_gene: TRBD1
abundance: many
j_gene: TRBJ2-5
v_gene: TRBV7-9
CDR3aa: CASSLGQGKQKETQYF
CDR3nt: TGTGCCAGCAGCCTGGGACAGGGAAAACAAAAAGAGACCCAGTACTTC

d_gene: NA
abundance: NA
j_gene: TRBJ1-3
v_gene: TRBV5-1
CDR3aa: CASSSVPPGDVSGNTIYF
CDR3nt: TGCGCCAGCAGCTCGGTCCCCCCGGGAGACGTCTCTGGAAACACCATATATTTT

d_gene: TRBD2
abundance: NA
j_gene: TRBJ2-1
v_gene: TRBV14
CDR3aa: CASSLRAGAFNEQFF
CDR3nt: TGTGCCAGCAGCCTAAGAGCGGGAGCCTTTAATGAGCAGTTCTTC

d_gene: NA
abundance: few
j_gene: TRBJ2-6
v_gene: TRBV18
CDR3aa: CASSPPTGSGANVLTF
CDR3nt: TGTGCCAGCTCACCTCCTACAGGGTCTGGGGCCAACGTCCTGACTTTC

d_gene: NA
abundance: few
j_gene: TRBJ2-7
v_gene: TRBV7-9
CDR3aa: CASSLSRQAEQYF
CDR3nt: TGTGCCAGCAGCTTATCCCGGCAGGCCGAGCAGTACTTC

d_gene: NA
abundance: many
j_gene: TRBJ2-7
v_gene: TRBV5-5
CDR3aa: CASSTGFAWGYEQYF
CDR3nt: TGTGCCAGCAGCACAGGTTTCGCCTGGGGATACGAGCAGTACTTC

d_gene: NA
abundance: NA
j_gene: TRBJ2-7
v_gene: TRBV7-2
CDR3aa: CASTTRSPYEQYF
CDR3nt: TGTGCCAGCACCACTCGGTCCCCCTACGAGCAGTACTTC

d_gene: NA
abundance: many
j_gene: TRBJ2-1
v_gene: TRBV28
CDR3aa: CASRSTGLPYNEQFF
CDR3nt: TGTGCCAGCAGATCTACCGGACTGCCCTACAATGAGCAGTTCTTC

d_gene: NA
abundance: few
j_gene: TRBJ2-3
v_gene: TRBV6-5
CDR3aa: CASSYSGRADTQYF
CDR3nt: TGTGCCAGCAGTTACTCGGGCAGGGCCGATACGCAGTATTTT

d_gene: TRBD2
abundance: few
j_gene: TRBJ2-5
v_gene: TRBV5-4
CDR3aa: CASSFLSGSGQETQYF
CDR3nt: TGTGCCAGCAGCTTTCTTAGCGGGAGCGGACAAGAGACCCAGTACTTC

d_gene: NA
abundance: NA
j_gene: TRBJ1-5
v_gene: TRBV25-1
CDR3aa: CASSEFMGQPQHF
CDR3nt: TGTGCCAGCAGTGAATTTATGGGTCAGCCCCAGCATTTT

d_gene: NA
abundance: few
j_gene: TRBJ2-6
v_gene: TRBV28
CDR3aa: CASSPPVGSGANVLTF
CDR3nt: TGTGCCAGCAGCCCCCCCGTAGGCTCTGGGGCCAACGTCCTGACTTTC

d_gene: NA
abundance: few
j_gene: TRBJ2-3
v_gene: TRBV6-5
CDR3aa: CASTRRSPHTDTQYF
CDR3nt: TGTGCCAGCACCAGGCGGAGCCCCCACACAGATACGCAGTATTTT

d_gene: NA
abundance: few
j_gene: TRBJ2-3
v_gene: TRBV13
CDR3aa: CASSSLGVRNTQYF
CDR3nt: TGTGCCAGCAGCTCCCTCGGTGTCCGGAATACGCAGTATTTT